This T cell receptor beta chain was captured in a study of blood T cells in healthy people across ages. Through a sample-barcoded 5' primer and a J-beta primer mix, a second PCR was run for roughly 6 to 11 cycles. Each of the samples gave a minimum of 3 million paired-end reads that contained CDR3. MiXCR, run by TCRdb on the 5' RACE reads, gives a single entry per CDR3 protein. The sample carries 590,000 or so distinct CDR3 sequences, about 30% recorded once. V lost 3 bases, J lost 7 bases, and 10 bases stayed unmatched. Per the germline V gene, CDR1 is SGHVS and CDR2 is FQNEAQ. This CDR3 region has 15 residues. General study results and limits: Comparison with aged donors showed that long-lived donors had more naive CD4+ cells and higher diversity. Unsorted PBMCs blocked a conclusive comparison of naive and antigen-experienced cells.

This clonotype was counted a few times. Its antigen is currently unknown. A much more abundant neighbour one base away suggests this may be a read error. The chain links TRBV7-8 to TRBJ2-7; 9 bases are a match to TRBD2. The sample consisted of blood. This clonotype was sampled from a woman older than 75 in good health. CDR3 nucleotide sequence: TGTGCCAGCAGCTTGGACCTAGCGGGGACCAATGAGCAGTACTTC. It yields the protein CASSLDLAGTNEQYF.